The sequence of this TCR beta chain was determined in a study of beta chain features in type 1 diabetes. Study-level findings and limits: Among all four CD4+ subsets, Type 1 diabetes patients had TCRB CDR3s that were moderately but significantly shorter.

Sampling consisted of one heparinised blood draw per donor, averaging about 116 mL. Stem cell-like memory, regulatory, central memory and naive CD4+ cells were sorted via CD45RO/CCR7/CD25/CD127/CD95/CD27. This clone was seen only a few times. Its matching antigen is unknown. TCRB transcripts that were expressed got sequenced, as all of the isolated RNA had been reverse transcribed. Sequenced by immunoSEQ multiplex PCR; TCRdb stores in-frame clones only, minus some. The sample shows around 140,000 clones, less than 10% of them seen only once. Germline CDR1 reads SGHAT; CDR2 reads FQNNGV. V gave up 1 base and J gave up 7 bases, with 10 bases separating them. CDR3 length: 14 residues.

The specimen sequenced was central memory CD4+ T cells from blood. This chain links TRBV11-2 with TRBJ2-2; possibly TRBD1 for D (6 bases). This clonotype originated in a woman in her 40s in good health. The CDR3 bases are TGTGCCAGCAGCTTAGCGCAGGGGTACGGGGAGCTGTTTTTT. Protein product: CASSLAQGYGELFF.